These 12 T cell receptor beta chains originate from one sample sequenced in a study of Ad26.COV2.S vaccination and SARS-CoV-2 variants. Treatment defined: roughly 19 received Ad26.COV2.S at low or high dose, single or two shots; roughly 5 received placebo; per-sample allocation not given. Each sample was drawn 63 days after the first injection (of vaccine or placebo). Data came from immunoSEQ multiplex PCR; TCRdb stores just in-frame clones and leaves some out. This table holds 440,000 or so clones, around 90% found once. Source: peripheral blood, taken in a trial of Ad26.COV2.S vaccine versus placebo. Every receptor here comes from a person between 18 and 65 years old who received the Ad26.COV2.S COVID-19 vaccine or a placebo.

The CDR3 DNA reads TGTGCCAGCAGCCTCGGACTAGCGGGCAATGAGCAGTTCTTC. Translated, it gives CASSLGLAGNEQFF. The V call is TRBV3-1 (or the pseudogene TRBV3-2), the J call TRBJ2-1, with 11 bases identical to TRBD2. V trimming: 4 bases; J trimming: 6 bases; junction bases outside the gene matches: 2. The germline V gene encodes CDR1 LGHDT and CDR2 YNNKEL (reference sequence). This CDR3 has 14 residues.

The chain uses TRBV4-1 and TRBJ2-5; 10 nucleotides match TRBD2. This CDR3 region has 13 residues. Trimming took 2 bases from V and 7 from J; bases not matched to a gene: 1. Looked up from germline, CDR1 is MGHRA and CDR2 is YSYEKL. The CDR3 is CASSQLAGVTQYF. CDR3 bases: TGCGCCAGCAGCCAACTAGCGGGGGTGACCCAGTACTTC.

V is TRBV24-1 and J is TRBJ1-1, with a tentative D call TRBD1 (5 bases). The CDR3 length is 14 residues. The germline gives CDR1 KGHDR, CDR2 SFDVKD. The V end was cut by 12 bases, the J end by 8 bases, with 24 bases between. CDR3 coding DNA: TGTGCCGACCAGGTACGGAGCCGGGGCAACGAAGCTTTCTTT. This sequence encodes CADQVRSRGNEAFF.

Details on this clone: Other DNA sequences in this sample translate to the same CDR3. V gene TRBV3-1 (or the pseudogene TRBV3-2) combines with J gene TRBJ2-7; D may be TRBD2 (5 bases). The CDR3 runs 13 residues. The V and J ends lost 0 bases and 4 bases respectively, with 7 bases between them. Germline CDR1 is LGHDT and CDR2 is YNNKEL (reference sequence). CDR3 nucleotides: TGTGCCAGCAGCCAAGATCGCGGGTACGAGCAGTACTTC. Amino acids: CASSQDRGYEQYF.

The chain links TRBV7-3 to TRBJ2-1; 13 nucleotides line up with TRBD2. There are 19 residues in the CDR3. From germline, CDR1 is SGHTA and CDR2 FQGTGA. The V segment lost 5 bases and the J segment 0 bases; nucleotides outside the gene matches: 10. CDR3 DNA: TGTGCCAGCAGCCCAATCGGACTAGCGGGAGCCCACTCCTACAATGAGCAGTTCTTC. Its protein product is CASSPIGLAGAHSYNEQFF. The full variable domain, completed using reference TRBV7-3 and TRBJ2-1, is GAGVSQTPSNKVTEKGKYVELRCDPISGHTALYWYRQSLGQGPEFLIYFQGTGAADDSGLPNDRFFAVRPEGSVSTLKIQRTERGDSAVYLCASSPIGLAGAHSYNEQFFGPGTRLTVL.

The chain recombines TRBV4-1 with TRBJ2-2; 8 bases line up with TRBD2. This CDR3 is built from 18 residues. Germline CDR1 reads MGHRA; CDR2 reads YSYEKL. J lost 3 bases, V lost 0 bases, and 9 bases had no gene match. CDR3 in amino acids: CASSQEEGAGVHTGELFF. DNA for the CDR3: TGCGCCAGCAGCCAAGAGGAGGGAGCGGGAGTGCACACCGGGGAGCTGTTTTTT.

The rearrangement uses TRBV14 and TRBJ1-6; unclear D gene. Germline V gene lookup returns CDR1 SGHDN and CDR2 FVKESK. Deletions cut 0 bases from V and 6 bases from J, with 9 bases between. The CDR3 is 15 amino acids. This CDR3 reads CASSQDMLGNSPLHF. The DNA of the CDR3 is TGTGCCAGCAGCCAAGACATGCTGGGTAATTCACCCCTCCACTTT.

The V call is TRBV11-2, the J call TRBJ2-5; unclear D gene. CDR3 size: 11 residues. Per the germline V gene, CDR1 is SGHAT and CDR2 is FQNNGV. The V and J ends lost 5 bases and 3 bases respectively, with 4 bases between them. The CDR3 here is CASSMEETQYF. For the CDR3, the DNA is TGTGCCAGCAGCATGGAAGAGACCCAGTACTTC. The whole variable domain, filled in from reference TRBV11-2 and TRBJ2-5, reads EAGVAQSPRYKIIEKRQSVAFWCNPISGHATLYWYQQILGQGPKLLIQFQNNGVVDDSQLPKDRFSAERLKGVDSTLKIQPAKLEDSAVYLCASSMEETQYFGPGTRLLVL.

The rearrangement uses TRBV2 and TRBJ2-3; D remains unclear. The CDR3 spans 11 residues. Per the germline V gene, CDR1 is SNHLY and CDR2 is FYNNEI. Trimming removed 7 bases at V and 4 bases at J, with 6 bases between. CDR3 sequence (DNA): TGTGCCAGCACTATGGCAGATACGCAGTATTTT. Translated: CASTMADTQYF.

The rearrangement joins TRBV6-6 to TRBJ2-3, with 13 bases fitting TRBD2. CDR3 length equals 16 residues. Germline CDR1 MNHNY, CDR2 SVGAGI (reference sequence). Trimming took 5 bases from V and 6 from J; bases not matched to a gene: 8. CDR3 coding DNA: TGTGCCAGCAGTCGAGGACTAGCGGGAGCATTGGATACGCAGTATTTT. Its translation is CASSRGLAGALDTQYF.

The chain employs TRBV5-5 and TRBJ1-1; 9 bases line up with TRBD1. Germline loops: CDR1 SGHKS, CDR2 YYEKEE (reference sequence). This CDR3 has 15 amino acids. The ends lost 5 bases at V and 8 bases at J; junction bases unmatched: 13. The CDR3 here is CASSSTGTGNVEAFF. CDR3 nucleotides: TGTGCCAGCAGTTCCACCGGGACAGGGAATGTGGAAGCTTTCTTT.

The V gene is TRBV25-1, the J gene TRBJ2-2; D not resolved. The CDR3 length is 15 residues. Trimming took off 6 bases at V and 2 bases at J, with 13 bases between the two ends. CDR1 and CDR2 (germline): MGHDK, SYGVNS. CDR3 sequence reads: CASRFGGANTGELFF. Here the CDR3 DNA reads TGTGCCAGCAGGTTCGGCGGAGCTAACACCGGGGAGCTGTTTTTT.